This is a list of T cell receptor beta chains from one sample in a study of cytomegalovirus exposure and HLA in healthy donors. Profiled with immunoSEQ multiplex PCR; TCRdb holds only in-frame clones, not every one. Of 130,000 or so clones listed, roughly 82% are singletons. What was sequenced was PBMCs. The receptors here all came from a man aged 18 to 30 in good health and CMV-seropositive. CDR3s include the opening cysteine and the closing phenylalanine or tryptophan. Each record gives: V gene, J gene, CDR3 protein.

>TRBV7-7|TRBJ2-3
CASSQGLAGSTDTQYF
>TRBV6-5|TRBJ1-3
CASSYSRGGNTIYF
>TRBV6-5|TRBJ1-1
CASSYSIATSSVAFF
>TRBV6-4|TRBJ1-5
CASSELKNQPQHF
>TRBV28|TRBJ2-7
CASSFFTGPYEQYF
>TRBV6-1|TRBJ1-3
CASSPRQGAVNTIYF
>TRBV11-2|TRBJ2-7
CASSLVASGSSYEQYF
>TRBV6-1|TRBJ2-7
CASSEVLRGYEQYF
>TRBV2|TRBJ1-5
CASSDRTNSNQPQHF
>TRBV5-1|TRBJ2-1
CASSYRLGGNEQFF
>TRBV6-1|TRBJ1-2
CASRGDRENGYTF
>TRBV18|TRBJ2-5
CASTAPAGETQYF
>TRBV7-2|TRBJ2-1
CASRTMTGTSGYNEQFF
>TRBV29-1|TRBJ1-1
CSVEDLQGDTEAFF
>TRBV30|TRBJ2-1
CAWSVPGRASLFF
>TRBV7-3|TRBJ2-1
CASRSQGQIYNEQFF
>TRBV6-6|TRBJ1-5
CASIADSNQPQHF
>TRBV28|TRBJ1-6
CASSRRGKAVSPLHF
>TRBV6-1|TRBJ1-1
CASSDLTGSTEAFF
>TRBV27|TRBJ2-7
CASSSTSYEQYF
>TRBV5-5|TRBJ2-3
CASSSGTGEFGQYF
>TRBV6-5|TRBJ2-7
CASSSGSPLGRQYF
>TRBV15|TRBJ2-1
CATSRALAGVGEQFF
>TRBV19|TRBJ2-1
CASTNVPLGAQGHEQFF